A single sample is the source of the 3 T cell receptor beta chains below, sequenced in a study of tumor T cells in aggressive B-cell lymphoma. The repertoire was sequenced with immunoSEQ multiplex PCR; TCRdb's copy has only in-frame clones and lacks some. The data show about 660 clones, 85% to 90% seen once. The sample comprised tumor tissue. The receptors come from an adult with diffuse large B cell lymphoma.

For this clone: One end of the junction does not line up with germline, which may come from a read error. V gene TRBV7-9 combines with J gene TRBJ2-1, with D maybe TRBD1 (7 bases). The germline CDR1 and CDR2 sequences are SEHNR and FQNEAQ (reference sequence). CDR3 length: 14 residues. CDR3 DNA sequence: TGTGCCAGCAGCTTGGAGGGGGCAGTGGATGAGCAATTCTTC. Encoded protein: CASSLEGAVDEQFF.

The CDR3 protein is CASSVEGLARETQYF. Written as DNA, the CDR3 is TGTGCCAGCAGCGTAGAGGGACTAGCGCGAGAGACCCAGTACTTC. The chain couples TRBV9 to TRBJ2-5, with TRBD2 matching over 10 bases. The length of the CDR3 is 15 residues. Trimming took 0 bases from V and 4 from J; bases not matched to a gene: 3. Germline V lookup: CDR1 SGDLS, CDR2 YYNGEE.

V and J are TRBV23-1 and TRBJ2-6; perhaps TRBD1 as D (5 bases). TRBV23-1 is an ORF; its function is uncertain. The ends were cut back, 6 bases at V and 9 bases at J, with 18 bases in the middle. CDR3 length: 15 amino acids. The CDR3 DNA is TGCGCCAGCAGCCCAATAGGGGTACATCTCAACGTCCTGACTTTC. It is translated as CASSPIGVHLNVLTF.